These 23 T cell receptor beta chains were sequenced from one sample in a study of patients and donors after allogeneic stem cell transplantation. TCRdb reprocessed the RT-PCR reads via MiXCR and lists one record per CDR3 protein. This sample yields hundreds of thousands of distinct CDR3 sequences, of which approximately 16% are seen a single time; roughly 7.2% belongs to the top ten. The source material was blood, either unsorted or a sorted T cell fraction (not recorded which). These receptors all stem from a human donor who was either an allogeneic HSCT recipient or a stem cell or donor lymphocyte infusion donor (not recorded which). It is not recorded whose cells these are; they may come from a transplant donor.

There are many counts of this clonotype. The chain recombines TRBV12-3 or TRBV12-4 with TRBJ2-3, with TRBD2 as a possible D gene (6 bases). Trimming left V 7 bases short and J 1 base short, with 15 bases between. This CDR3 spans 15 amino acids. In DNA, the CDR3 is TGTGCCAGCAACCCCTGGGTAGCGGGCACAGATACGCAGTATTTT. The encoded protein is CASNPWVAGTDTQYF.

This clonotype was counted between two and nine times. The chain uses TRBV7-2 and TRBJ2-1, with 7 bases fitting TRBD2. V trimming: 4 bases; J trimming: 4 bases; junction bases outside the gene matches: 7. The CDR3 extends over 15 amino acids. Germline lookup yields CDR1 SGHTA and CDR2 FQGNSA. CDR3 sequence (DNA): TGTGCCAGCAGCTACAGGCAGGGAGGGTACAATGAGCAGTTCTTC. This encodes CASSYRQGGYNEQFF.

The rearrangement links TRBV25-1 to TRBJ2-4; D not resolved. Trimming stripped 9 bases from V and 5 bases from J, with 8 bases between. This CDR3 is 11 amino acids long. The germline V gene has CDR1 MGHDK and CDR2 SYGVNS. The CDR3 loop reads CASRIENIQYF. The CDR3 DNA reads TGTGCCAGTCGGATCGAAAACATTCAGTACTTC.

This chain joins TRBV5-1 and TRBJ2-7; D perhaps matches TRBD1 (6 bases). CDR1 is SGHRS, CDR2 YFSETQ, per germline. The CDR3 runs to 13 residues. Trimming removed 7 bases from V and 0 bases from J, with 11 bases in between. Here the CDR3 reads CASATGNSYEQYF. The CDR3 DNA sequence: TGCGCCAGCGCGACAGGAAACTCCTACGAGCAGTACTTC.

The sample holds one count of this clonotype. This rearrangement joins TRBV30 to TRBJ1-1; D uncertain. This CDR3 region has 11 residues. Germline loops: CDR1 GTSNPN, CDR2 SVGIG (reference sequence). Deletions cut 0 bases from V and 9 bases from J, with 8 bases between. The CDR3 region is CAWSVKEKAFF. The DNA of the CDR3 is TGTGCCTGGAGTGTAAAAGAAAAAGCTTTCTTT.

In this sample, this clonotype turned up a few times. The V call is TRBV6-2 or TRBV6-3, the J call TRBJ1-1; a possible D gene is TRBD1 (5 bases). Trimming cost V 3 bases and J 2 bases, with 13 bases left between them. CDR1 MNHEY and CDR2 SVGEGT come from the germline V gene. This CDR3 contains 15 residues. CDR3 DNA sequence: TGTGCCAGCAGTTATCCGTGGGACGGAAACACTGAAGCTTTCTTT. Encoded protein: CASSYPWDGNTEAFF.

In its sample, this clonotype was seen a few times. V usage is TRBV20-1 and J usage is TRBJ1-5; D is possibly TRBD1 (6 bases). The V gene lost 6 bases and the J gene lost 2 bases, with 11 bases spanning the gap. Germline assignment: CDR1 DFQATT and CDR2 SNEGSKA (reference sequence). The CDR3 runs to 13 residues. Here the CDR3 reads CSARHRGNQPQHF. DNA for the CDR3: TGCAGTGCGCGCCACAGGGGCAATCAGCCCCAGCATTTT.

V and J are TRBV29-1 and TRBJ2-7, with a tentative D call TRBD1 (5 bases). Germline assignment: CDR1 SQVTM and CDR2 ANQGSEA. V lost 7 bases, J lost 2 bases, and 12 bases lay in between. The CDR3 contains 12 residues. The CDR3 DNA is TGCAGCGGCGGACACGGTACCTACGAGCAGTACTTC. This gives the protein CSGGHGTYEQYF.

The chain has TRBV6-1 and TRBJ1-2, with TRBD1 identical over 8 bases. The germline gives CDR1 MNHNS, CDR2 SASEGT. The CDR3 contains 16 residues. V lost 1 base to trimming and J lost 5 bases; unmatched junction nucleotides: 9. The CDR3: CASSEVQGAPYYGYTF. The CDR3 DNA reads TGTGCCAGCAGTGAAGTCCAGGGGGCGCCTTATTATGGCTACACCTTC.

This clonotype was detected a few times. This chain connects TRBV12-3 or TRBV12-4 to TRBJ1-5, with TRBD1 matching 8 bases. The CDR3 consists of 17 residues. V was clipped by 4 bases and J by 1 base; unmatched bases: 9. The CDR3 region has the DNA TGTGCCAGCAGTTCGCGCAGGGGGCGTGTAAGCAATCAGCCCCAGCATTTT. Its protein product is CASSSRRGRVSNQPQHF.

This clonotype came up a few times. The rearrangement links TRBV7-6 to TRBJ1-1, with D possibly matching TRBD1 (5 bases). Trimming shortened V by 5 bases and J by 1 base, and 11 bases separated the two germline ends. Germline V lookup: CDR1 SGHVS, CDR2 FNYEAQ. The CDR3 spans 14 residues. The DNA for the CDR3 is TGTGCCAGCAGCCCCGGGACCCAGAACACTGAAGCTTTCTTT. It translates to CASSPGTQNTEAFF.

The V call is TRBV6-1, the J call TRBJ2-7; D is tentatively TRBD1 or TRBD2 (6 bases each). Germline V gives CDR1 MNHNS, CDR2 SASEGT. This CDR3 region has 15 residues. The ends were cut back, 8 bases at V and 5 bases at J, with 22 bases in the middle. The CDR3 sequence is CASSLGGMMRDEQYF. CDR3 coding DNA: TGTGCCAGCTCCTTAGGGGGGATGATGCGGGACGAGCAGTACTTC.

This clonotype has just a few counts. This chain joins TRBV11-2 and TRBJ2-1, with a weak D call TRBD2 (6 bases). CDR3 length: 15 amino acids. The V gene's germline CDR1 is SGHAT and CDR2 FQNNGV. Trimming left V 1 base short and J 3 bases short, with 10 bases between. The CDR3 loop reads CASSLGRARYNEQFF. The CDR3 DNA follows: TGTGCCAGCAGCTTAGGGAGGGCCCGCTACAATGAGCAGTTCTTC.

J is TRBJ2-4 and V is TRBV13, with TRBD2 matching 13 bases. Trimming took 5 bases from V and 5 from J; bases not matched to a gene: 9. The CDR3 sequence is 17 residues long. CDR1 is PRHDT, CDR2 FYEKMQ, per germline (reference sequence). CDR3 in amino acids: CASSLGLAGDPENIQYF. CDR3 bases: TGTGCCAGCAGCCTCGGACTAGCGGGGGACCCTGAAAACATTCAGTACTTC.

This clonotype was seen more than once but under ten times. This chain uses TRBV19 with TRBJ2-2; 8 positions match TRBD2. Trimming cost V 3 bases and J 7 bases; bases outside gene matches: 4. The CDR3 length is 14 residues. Germline CDR1 reads LNHDA; CDR2 reads SQIVND (reference sequence). CDR3 DNA: TGTGCCAGTAGTATTGTAGCGGGAAACGGGGAGCTGTTTTTT. Translation gives CASSIVAGNGELFF.

This clonotype has ten or more counts. The rearrangement joins TRBV29-1 to TRBJ1-1; the D gene is possibly TRBD1 (5 bases). Germline loops: CDR1 SQVTM, CDR2 ANQGSEA. This CDR3 comprises 14 residues. The V and J ends lost 4 bases and 6 bases respectively, with 18 bases between them. CDR3 sequence reads: CSVVVGARSSEAFF. In nucleotides, the CDR3 is TGCAGCGTTGTAGTAGGGGCGCGGAGTTCTGAAGCTTTCTTT. Full variable domain (remainder filled in from reference TRBV29-1 and TRBJ1-1): SAVISQKPSRDICQRGTSLTIQCQVDSQVTMMFWYRQQPGQSLTLIATANQGSEATYESGFVIDKFPISRPNLTFSTLTVSNMSPEDSSIYLCSVVVGARSSEAFFGQGTRLTVV.

This chain links TRBV9 with TRBJ2-5; no firm D call. With 0 bases removed from V and 5 bases from J, the gap between germline ends came to 8 bases. The CDR3 consists of 13 residues. Germline V gives CDR1 SGDLS, CDR2 YYNGEE. The CDR3 loop is CASSVAVGETQYF. The CDR3 DNA reads TGTGCCAGCAGCGTAGCTGTCGGGGAGACCCAGTACTTC.

There are a few counts of this clonotype. The chain combines TRBV20-1 with TRBJ1-2; perhaps TRBD1 as D (6 bases). The CDR3 totals 11 residues. From germline, CDR1 is DFQATT and CDR2 SNEGSKA (reference sequence). V was clipped by 3 bases and J by 12 bases, with 14 bases between them. CDR3 in DNA: TGCAGTGCTAGTTTTCGGGGGCAGAACACCTTC. Its translation: CSASFRGQNTF.

The chain employs TRBV5-1 and TRBJ2-3; TRBD1 matches at 7 bases. The CDR3 sequence is 15 residues long. Germline loops: CDR1 SGHRS, CDR2 YFSETQ. Unmatched junction bases numbered 7, after V lost 4 bases and J lost 2 bases. CDR3 in amino acids: CASSNPGQLTDTQYF. In DNA, the CDR3 is TGCGCCAGCAGCAACCCGGGACAGCTCACAGATACGCAGTATTTT.

This clonotype was seen ten or more times. The rearrangement links TRBV12-3 or TRBV12-4 to TRBJ2-1; the D gene is possibly TRBD2 (7 bases). The CDR3 is 17 amino acids. V was cut by 2 bases and J by 7 bases, with 21 bases left in between. CDR3 coding DNA: TGTGCCAGCAGTTTATATGTAGGGGGGAGGGTTTTTAATGAGCAGTTCTTC. Its protein product is CASSLYVGGRVFNEQFF.

This clonotype was counted between two and nine times. This chain joins TRBV11-2 and TRBJ2-7, with 12 bases fitting TRBD2. The CDR3 consists of 16 residues. Germline V gives CDR1 SGHAT, CDR2 FQNNGV. The V and J ends lost 4 bases and 3 bases, in that order; junction bases with no gene match: 7. Here the CDR3 DNA reads TGTGCCAGCAGCTCCCCTAGCGGGAGGGGGTTCTACGAGCAGTACTTC. It translates to CASSSPSGRGFYEQYF.

The CDR3 is CASSSASGRFTIISYNEQFF. The CDR3 DNA is TGTGCCAGCAGCTCAGCTAGCGGGCGCTTTACTATTATTTCCTACAATGAGCAGTTCTTC. The chain is built from TRBV12-3 or TRBV12-4 and TRBJ2-1; 8 positions match TRBD2. The CDR3 consists of 20 residues. The trim removed 6 bases at V and 1 base at J, leaving 20 bases unmatched.

This clonotype was recorded many times. The V call is TRBV24-1, the J call TRBJ1-5; D is undetermined. Trimming took off 4 bases at V and 4 bases at J, with 4 bases between the two ends. Per the germline V gene, CDR1 is KGHDR and CDR2 is SFDVKD. The CDR3 sequence is 12 residues long. CDR3 loop: CATSDTNQPQHF. In nucleotides, the CDR3 is TGTGCCACCAGTGACACTAATCAGCCCCAGCATTTT.